This T cell receptor beta chain appears in the sequencing data of a study of blood T cell repertoires in COVID-19. Study overall: T cells, B-cell-depleted T cells, or PBMCs supplied cDNA or gDNA.

V was clipped by 3 bases and J by 1 base, with 7 bases between them. Germline V gives CDR1 GTSNPN, CDR2 SVGIG (reference sequence). The CDR3 extends over 13 amino acids. Repertoires were generated with immunoSEQ multiplex PCR, while TCRdb's copy carries only in-frame clones and drops some. The table has some 74,000 clones, approximately 82% seen once; the top ten hold 15% to 20%. This chain links TRBV30 with TRBJ1-5, with D perhaps matching TRBD1 (5 bases). The origin of this receptor is a woman over 75 with acute or convalescent COVID-19. The sequencing input was peripheral blood. The CDR3 loop is CAWRDTSNQPQHF. As DNA, the CDR3 is TGTGCCTGGAGGGACACGAGCAATCAGCCCCAGCATTTT.